This T cell receptor (beta chain) was profiled in a study of cytomegalovirus exposure and HLA in healthy donors. Trimming at V came to 3 bases and at J to 4 bases, leaving 8 bases not matched to a gene. The length of the CDR3 is 16 residues. Germline V CDR1 and CDR2: SGHRS, YFSETQ. With 60 Vbeta and 13 Jbeta primers, the PCR was carried out. TCRdb's copy holds only in-frame clones and misses some; the assay was immunoSEQ multiplex PCR. The sample records 100,000 or so clones, 80% being singletons. The TCR sequence derives from a man aged 25-45 years in good health and CMV-seronegative. Material: PBMCs. The chain is built from TRBV5-1 and TRBJ2-3; 10 bases match TRBD2. The DNA for the CDR3 is TGCGCCAGCAGCTCCGAGCGGGAGGGCCGGTCAGATACGCAGTATTTT. Translating gives CASSSEREGRSDTQYF.